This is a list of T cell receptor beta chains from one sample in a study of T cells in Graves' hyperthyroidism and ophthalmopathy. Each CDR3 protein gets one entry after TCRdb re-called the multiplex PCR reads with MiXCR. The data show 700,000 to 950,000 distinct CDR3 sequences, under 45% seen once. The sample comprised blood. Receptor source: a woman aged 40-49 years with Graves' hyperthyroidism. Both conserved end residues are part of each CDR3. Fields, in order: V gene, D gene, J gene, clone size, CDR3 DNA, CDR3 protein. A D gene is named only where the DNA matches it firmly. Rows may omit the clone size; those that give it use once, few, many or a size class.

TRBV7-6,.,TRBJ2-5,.,TGTGCCAGCAGCGTCCTACCGGGCCCCGGTACCCAGTACTTC,CASSVLPGPGTQYF
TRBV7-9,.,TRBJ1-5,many,TGTGCCAGCAGCTTGTTTCAGCCCCAGCATTTT,CASSLFQPQHF
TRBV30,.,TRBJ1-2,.,TGTGCCTGGAATCAGGGTTCGGATGGCTACACCTTC,CAWNQGSDGYTF
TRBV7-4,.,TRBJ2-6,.,TGTGCCAGCAGCCAAGACCCCGGACAGTCTGGGGCCAACGTCCTGACTTTC,CASSQDPGQSGANVLTF
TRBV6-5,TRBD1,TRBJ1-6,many,TGTGCCAGCAGTTACTCCAGGACAGGGAATTCACCCCTCCACTTT,CASSYSRTGNSPLHF
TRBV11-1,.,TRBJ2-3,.,TGTGCCAACGGCGTAGATACGCAGTATTTT,CANGVDTQYF
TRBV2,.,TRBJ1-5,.,TGTGCCAGCAGCCCCCGGACATTTAGCAATCAGCCCCAGCATTTT,CASSPRTFSNQPQHF
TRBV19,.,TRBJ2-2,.,.,CASSISDSGANVLTFGAGTGELFF
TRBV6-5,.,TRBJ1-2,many,TGTGCCAGCAGTTACGGCAGGGGCGGTGGCTACACCTTC,CASSYGRGGGYTF
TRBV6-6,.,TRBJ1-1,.,TGTGCCAGCAGTGATTACGGGTTGAACACTGAAGCTTTCTTT,CASSDYGLNTEAFF
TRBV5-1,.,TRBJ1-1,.,TGCGCCAGCAGGGAAGGGGTAGGCAACACTGAAGCTTTCTTT,CASREGVGNTEAFF
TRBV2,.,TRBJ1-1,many,TGTGCCAGCAGTGCCCGGGGTGGGACTGAAGCTTTCTTT,CASSARGGTEAFF
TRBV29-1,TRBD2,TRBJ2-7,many,TGCAGCGTTGATGGGGGGGTCCACGAGCAGTACTTC,CSVDGGVHEQYF
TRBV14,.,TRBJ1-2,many,TGTGCCAGCAGCCACATTCCGCGGAACTATGGCTACACCTTC,CASSHIPRNYGYTF
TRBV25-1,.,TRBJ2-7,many,TGTGCCAGCAGTGAATCCAGTACTACCTACGAGCAGTACTTC,CASSESSTTYEQYF
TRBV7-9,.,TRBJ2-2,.,TGTGCCAGCAGTAGAGGGGGGTCCACCGGGGAGCTGTTTTTT,CASSRGGSTGELFF
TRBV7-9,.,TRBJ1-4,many,TGTGCCGGAACAACTAATGAAAAACTGTTTTTT,CAGTTNEKLFF
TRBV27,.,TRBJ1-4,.,TGTGCCAGCAGTTTATCCGGGCGGGAAAAACTGTTTTTT,CASSLSGREKLFF
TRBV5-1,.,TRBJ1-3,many,TGCGCCAGCAGCTTGGCGACAGGCCCTGGAAACACCATATATTTT,CASSLATGPGNTIYF
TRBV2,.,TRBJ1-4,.,TGTGCCAGCATGGGCACGGAGAATGAAAAACTGTTTTTT,CASMGTENEKLFF
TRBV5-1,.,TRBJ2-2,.,TGCGCCAGCAGCTTTCTAGTCTCCCCCGGCACCGGGGAGCTGTTTTTT,CASSFLVSPGTGELFF
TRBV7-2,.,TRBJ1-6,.,TGTGCCAGCAGCTTCCCAGGGTCCGATTCACCCCTCCACTTT,CASSFPGSDSPLHF
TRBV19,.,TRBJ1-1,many,TGTGCCAGTAGTATTCTTGGGGCAGCGCAGAACACTGAAGCTTTCTTT,CASSILGAAQNTEAFF
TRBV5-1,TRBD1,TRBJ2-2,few,TGCGCCAGCAGCAGCACAGGGGGCGGCGGGGAGCTGTTTTTT,CASSSTGGGGELFF
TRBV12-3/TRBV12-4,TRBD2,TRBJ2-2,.,TGTGCCAGCAGTTCTAGCGGGAGGGCGAGTACCGGGGAGCTGTTTTTT,CASSSSGRASTGELFF
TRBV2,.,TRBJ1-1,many,TGTGCCAGCATCGAGCAAAACACTGAAGCTTTCTTT,CASIEQNTEAFF
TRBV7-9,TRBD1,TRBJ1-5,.,TGTGCCAGCAGAGGGACAGGTCCTGCGCAGACCCAGCATTTT,CASRGTGPAQTQHF
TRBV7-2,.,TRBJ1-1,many,TGTGCCAGCAGCCCCCATAGGACGAACACTGAAGCTTTCTTT,CASSPHRTNTEAFF
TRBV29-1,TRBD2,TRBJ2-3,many,TGCAGCGTTGCAAGACTAGCGGGAGCAGATACGCAGTATTTT,CSVARLAGADTQYF
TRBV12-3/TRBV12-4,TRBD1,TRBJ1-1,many,TGTGCCAGCAGTTCACGACAGGGGGCAGTTGGAGCTTTCTTT,CASSSRQGAVGAFF
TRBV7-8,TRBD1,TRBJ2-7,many,TGTGCCAGCAGCTTAGTTGACAGGGAAAACTACGAGCAGTACTTC,CASSLVDRENYEQYF
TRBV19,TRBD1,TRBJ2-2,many,TGTGCCAGTAGTAAGGGGACAGGGACGACGGTCCGAAGTGCCGTGGGGCTGTTTTTT,CASSKGTGTTVRSAVGLFF
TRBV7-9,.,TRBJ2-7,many,TGTGCCAGCAGCAGGGGACCAGAGCAGTACTTC,CASSRGPEQYF
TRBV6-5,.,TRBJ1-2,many,TGCGCCAGCACGAGGGGACCAAACTATGGCTACACCTTC,CASTRGPNYGYTF
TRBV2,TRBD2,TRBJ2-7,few,TGTGCCAGCAGAGCCTCGCGGGGGGAACCTCTCTACGAGCAGTACTTC,CASRASRGEPLYEQYF
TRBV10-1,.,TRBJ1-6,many,TGCGCCAGCAGTGAAGGCAGGAATTCACCCCTCCACTTT,CASSEGRNSPLHF
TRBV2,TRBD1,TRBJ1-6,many,TGTGCCAGCAGACCAGGACAGGGGGGAAATTCACCCCTCCACTTT,CASRPGQGGNSPLHF
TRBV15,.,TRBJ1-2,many,TGTGCCACCAGCAGAGTTAGATTGACGGACCCTAATGGCTACACCTTC,CATSRVRLTDPNGYTF
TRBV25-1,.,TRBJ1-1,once,TGTGCCAGCGCGGTGGTGGATTCCGATGAAGCTTTCTTT,CASAVVDSDEAFF
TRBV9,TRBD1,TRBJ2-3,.,TGTGCCAGCACCGGACAGGGAGGATATACGCAGTATTTT,CASTGQGGYTQYF
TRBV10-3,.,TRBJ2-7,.,TGTGCCATCAGTGAACGCGAGCAGTACTTC,CAISEREQYF
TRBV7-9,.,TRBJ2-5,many,TGTGCCAGCAGCTCTCCCCCCCGATGGGAGACCCAGTACTTC,CASSSPPRWETQYF
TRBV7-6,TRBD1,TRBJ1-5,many,TGTGCCAGCAGCCTATCGACAGGGAGCGATCAGCCCCAGCATTTT,CASSLSTGSDQPQHF
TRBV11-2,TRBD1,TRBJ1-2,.,TGTGCCAGCAGTTATCGGACAGGTCGCTATGGCTACACCTTC,CASSYRTGRYGYTF
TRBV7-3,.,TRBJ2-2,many,TGTGCCAGCAGCCTAGGGACGGAGGAACTGTTTTTT,CASSLGTEELFF
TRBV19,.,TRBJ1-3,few,TGTGCCAGTAGTCCCCTGACAGGCCCCTTTTCTGGAAACACCATATATTTT,CASSPLTGPFSGNTIYF
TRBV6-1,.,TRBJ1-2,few,TGTGCCAGCAGTGAACACGCAGGATACTATGGCTACACCTTC,CASSEHAGYYGYTF
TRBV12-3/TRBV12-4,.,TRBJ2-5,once,TGTGCCAGCAGTTTCGGGCTGGCGGAGACCCAGTACTTC,CASSFGLAETQYF
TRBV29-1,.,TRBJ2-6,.,TGCAGCGTTGAAACCCCGAACACTGAAGCTTTC,CSVETPNTEAF
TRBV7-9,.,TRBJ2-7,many,TGTGCCAGCAACTTAGAGGGTTCCTACGAGCAGTACTTC,CASNLEGSYEQYF
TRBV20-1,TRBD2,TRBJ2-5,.,TGCAGTGCTAGGTCCCTAGCGGGGGGCCAACAAGAGACCCAGTACTTC,CSARSLAGGQQETQYF
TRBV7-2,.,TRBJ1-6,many,TGTGCCAGCAGCACCCCCGTGGAGAAATGGGGTGATTCACCCCTCCACTTT,CASSTPVEKWGDSPLHF
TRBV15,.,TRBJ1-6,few,TGTGCCTGGATGCAGGGGACGGATTCACCCCTCCACTTT,CAWMQGTDSPLHF
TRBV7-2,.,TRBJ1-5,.,TGTGCCAGCAGCCTCGAGTGGGGTGGTCAGCCCCAGCATTTT,CASSLEWGGQPQHF
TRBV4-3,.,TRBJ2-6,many,TGCGCCAGCAGCCGACGAGGGTCCGGGGCCAACGTCCTGACTTTC,CASSRRGSGANVLTF